This T cell receptor (beta chain) stems from a study of T cell responses to AZD1222 COVID-19 vaccine. Whole-study findings and limits: The study reported that nearly half of spike-specific TCRs target unmutated variant regions. Females outnumbered males among donors, who were mostly white British; clonal diversity was possibly underestimated.

On this clone itself: Its antigen is still unknown. The same CDR3 is also encoded by other DNA sequences in this sample.

Sequenced by immunoSEQ multiplex PCR; TCRdb stores in-frame clones only, minus some. The data hold about 140,000 clones, with approximately 90% observed a single time. The germline V gene encodes CDR1 SGDLS and CDR2 YYNGEE. The CDR3 is 14 amino acids. V shed 3 bases and J shed 10 bases, with 17 bases lying between them. The source material was peripheral blood, sampled 28 days after the second AZD1222 dose. The V gene is TRBV9, the J gene TRBJ2-1; no clear D gene. The TCR sequence derives from an adult who received the AZD1222 COVID-19 vaccine. CDR3 DNA sequence: TGTGCCAGCAGCGCTGCCGACCCCCTGGGCGAGCAGTTCTTC. This codes for CASSAADPLGEQFF.